This T cell receptor beta chain was captured in a study of cytomegalovirus exposure and HLA in healthy donors. Overall study results and limits: The study labeled 150 or so TCR beta chains cytomegalovirus-associated. Among TCR beta chains of equal frequency, HLA-associated ones were more clonally expanded in a later analysis.

In regard to this clone: Its matching antigen is unknown.

60 Vbeta and 13 Jbeta primers were used in PCR. Some clones are missing from TCRdb's copy, which holds only in-frame ones; the method was immunoSEQ multiplex PCR. The table records tens of thousands of clones, around four fifths of them present only once. The germline V and J ends were trimmed by 5 bases and 5 bases, with 13 bases remaining between them. CDR1 and CDR2 (germline): SGHDT, YYEEEE. This CDR3 is built from 14 residues. The V gene is TRBV5-6, the J gene TRBJ2-2; no definite D call. The clonotype originates from a woman in her 30s in good health and CMV-seropositive. The specimen was PBMCs. This chain's CDR3 is CASRLPGGTGELFF. CDR3 nucleotides: TGTGCCAGCAGGTTGCCCGGCGGTACCGGGGAGCTGTTTTTT.